The 29 T cell receptor beta chains below come from one sample, sequenced in a study of cytomegalovirus exposure and HLA in healthy donors. 60 Vbeta and 13 Jbeta primers were used in PCR. The data were produced by immunoSEQ multiplex PCR, yet TCRdb's version contains in-frame clones alone and is incomplete. The profile shows about 82,000 clones, roughly 67% of them singletons. Material for sequencing was PBMCs. All receptors come from a woman in her forties or fifties in good health and CMV-seropositive.

Worth noting for this clone: Within the sample, other DNA sequences also encode this same CDR3. V gene TRBV7-2 combines with J gene TRBJ1-2; 7 bases fit TRBD1. Trimming at V came to 4 bases and at J to 2 bases, leaving 1 base not matched to a gene. The CDR3 totals 13 residues. The V gene's germline CDR1 is SGHTA and CDR2 FQGNSA. This chain's CDR3 is CASSSGQNYGYTF. CDR3 nucleotide sequence: TGTGCCAGCAGCTCGGGACAGAACTATGGCTACACCTTC.

The V call is TRBV9, the J call TRBJ2-5, with TRBD1 identical over 9 bases. CDR3 length equals 14 residues. Looked up from germline, CDR1 is SGDLS and CDR2 is YYNGEE. V dropped 4 bases and J dropped 5; count of bases not matched to a gene: 6. This CDR3 reads CASSITGGEETQYF. The CDR3 nucleotides are TGTGCCAGCAGCATTACAGGGGGCGAGGAGACCCAGTACTTC. The entire variable domain, with the rest obtained from reference TRBV9 and TRBJ2-5, is as follows: DSGVTQTPKHLITATGQRVTLRCSPRSGDLSVYWYQQSLDQGLQFLIQYYNGEERAKGNILERFSAQQFPDLHSELNLSSLELGDSALYFCASSITGGEETQYFGPGTRLLVL.

The J gene is TRBJ2-1, the V gene TRBV5-4; 11 nucleotides match TRBD2. Germline loops: CDR1 SGHNT, CDR2 YYREEE (reference sequence). The CDR3 totals 15 residues. The ends lost 4 bases at V and 10 bases at J; junction bases unmatched: 10. The CDR3 bases are TGTGCCAGCAGCCAAACTAGCGGGGGATTAGGGGAGCAGTTCTTC. This encodes CASSQTSGGLGEQFF.

The chain employs TRBV5-1 and TRBJ2-7; D is perhaps TRBD1 (7 bases). Trimming removed 1 base from V and 2 bases from J, with 10 bases in between. The CDR3 loop spans 14 amino acids. Germline V CDR1 and CDR2: SGHRS, YFSETQ. CDR3: CASSLTGEAYEQYF. Written as DNA, the CDR3 is TGCGCCAGCAGCTTGACAGGGGAGGCCTACGAGCAGTACTTC.

The V gene is TRBV29-1, the J gene TRBJ1-1, with D hard to call. The CDR3 length is 16 residues. CDR1 SQVTM and CDR2 ANQGSEA come from the germline V gene. V lost 6 bases and J lost 5, with 25 bases in between. CDR3 sequence: CSVPTGLPSGRTEAFF. Written as DNA, the CDR3 is TGCAGCGTGCCTACCGGACTCCCCTCGGGGAGGACTGAAGCTTTCTTT.

This rearrangement joins TRBV10-3 to TRBJ2-2; a weak D match, TRBD2 (5 bases). The V gene's germline CDR1 is ENHRY and CDR2 SYGVKD. Trimming removed 3 bases from V and 6 bases from J, with 8 bases in between. The CDR3 has 13 residues. The CDR3: CAISDGGSGELFF. The CDR3 coding sequence is TGTGCCATCAGTGACGGAGGATCCGGGGAGCTGTTTTTT.

The chain's CDR3 is CASSKGQGYEQYF. DNA of the CDR3: TGCGCCAGCAGCAAAGGACAGGGCTACGAGCAGTACTTC. The J gene is TRBJ2-7, the V gene TRBV5-1; 8 bases match TRBD1. Per germline, CDR1 SGHRS and CDR2 YFSETQ. Losses at the gene ends were 4 bases for V and 3 bases for J; bases not matched to a gene: 3. The CDR3 sequence is 13 residues long.

This clone has a handful of counts. The V call is TRBV27, the J call TRBJ2-1, with 8 bases lining up with TRBD1. V dropped 4 bases and J dropped 7; count of bases not matched to a gene: 3. Germline V gives CDR1 MNHEY, CDR2 SMNVEV (reference sequence). The CDR3 runs to 13 residues. CDR3 coding DNA: TGTGCCAGCAGTTGGGGACAGGAGAATGAGCAGTTCTTC. It codes for CASSWGQENEQFF.

In the case of this clone: Compared with germline, one end of the junction differs, possibly owing to a read error. The chain uses TRBV15 and TRBJ1-5, with D possibly matching TRBD1 (6 bases). The CDR3 sequence is 15 residues long. Germline CDR1 reads LNHNV; CDR2 reads YYDKDF (reference sequence). In DNA form, the CDR3 reads TGTGCCACCAGGAGAGAGAGGTATGGGGGCCAGCCCCAGCATTTT. Encoded protein: CATRRERYGGQPQHF.

This clone has only a few counts. The chain couples TRBV11-2 to TRBJ1-1, with 8 bases identical to TRBD1. Germline-derived CDR1 and CDR2 are SGHAT and FQNNGV. The length of the CDR3 is 17 residues. The V gene end was trimmed by 1 base and the J gene end by 4 bases; junction bases not matched to a gene: 11. CDR3: CASSLVYHPTGATEAFF. DNA for the CDR3: TGTGCCAGCAGCTTAGTCTATCACCCGACAGGGGCCACTGAAGCTTTCTTT. The full variable domain, rest sourced from reference TRBV11-2 and TRBJ1-1, is EAGVAQSPRYKIIEKRQSVAFWCNPISGHATLYWYQQILGQGPKLLIQFQNNGVVDDSQLPKDRFSAERLKGVDSTLKIQPAKLEDSAVYLCASSLVYHPTGATEAFFGQGTRLTVV.

The chain links TRBV4-2 to TRBJ2-2, with D tentatively TRBD2 (7 bases). Germline V lookup: CDR1 LGHNA, CDR2 YNFKEQ. This CDR3 has 17 amino acids. Trimming took 0 bases from V and 12 from J, leaving 23 bases between them. The CDR3 sequence is CASSQEGGGLTGGQLFF. In DNA form, the CDR3 reads TGTGCCAGCAGCCAAGAAGGGGGGGGGCTCACTGGAGGGCAGCTGTTTTTT.

This clone was seen just once. Other DNA sequences in this specimen translate into the identical CDR3. The chain is built from TRBV7-2 and TRBJ1-1; D may be TRBD1 (5 bases). Germline V gene lookup returns CDR1 SGHTA and CDR2 FQGNSA. The V end lost 1 base, the J end lost 0 bases, and 9 bases lay between the germline ends. CDR3 length: 15 residues. Written as DNA, the CDR3 is TGTGCCAGCAGCTTAGTGGGGGGATTGAACACTGAAGCTTTCTTT. Its translation is CASSLVGGLNTEAFF.

The chain combines TRBV12-5 with TRBJ1-1; TRBD1 might be the D (5 bases). The CDR3 totals 13 residues. Trimming stripped 2 bases from V and 2 bases from J, with 6 bases between. Per the germline V gene, CDR1 is LGHNT and CDR2 is FRNRAP. The CDR3 DNA sequence: TGTGCTAGTGGTTTGCAGGGAAACACTGAAGCTTTCTTT. Amino acid sequence: CASGLQGNTEAFF.

This clone was detected only once. The chain joins TRBV5-1 to TRBJ2-2; the match to TRBD1 covers 12 bases. Per the germline V gene, CDR1 is SGHRS and CDR2 is YFSETQ. The CDR3 runs to 16 residues. V gave up 4 bases and J gave up 4 bases; unmatched junction bases: 5. CDR3: CASSLGQGAVTGELFF. Written as DNA, the CDR3 is TGCGCCAGCAGCCTGGGACAGGGGGCCGTCACCGGGGAGCTGTTTTTT. Drawing the rest from reference TRBV5-1 and TRBJ2-2, the complete variable domain is KAGVTQTPRYLIKTRGQQVTLSCSPISGHRSVSWYQQTPGQGLQFLFEYFSETQRNKGNFPGRFSGRQFSNSRSEMNVSTLELGDSALYLCASSLGQGAVTGELFFGEGSRLTVL.

The chain employs TRBV5-1 and TRBJ1-1; 9 nucleotides match TRBD1. Germline V CDR1 and CDR2: SGHRS, YFSETQ. This CDR3 region has 14 residues. With 4 bases clipped from V and 0 bases from J, the junction kept 1 base outside the gene matches. DNA for the CDR3: TGCGCCAGCAGCGACAGGGGGTTGAACACTGAAGCTTTCTTT. Protein product: CASSDRGLNTEAFF.

The gene calls are TRBV7-2 and TRBJ2-3, with 14 bases aligning to TRBD2. The ends lost 1 base at V and 4 bases at J; junction bases unmatched: 1. There are 16 residues in the CDR3. CDR1 and CDR2 (germline): SGHTA, FQGNSA. The CDR3 here is CASSLGLAGGADTQYF. DNA for the CDR3: TGTGCCAGCAGCTTAGGACTAGCGGGGGGGGCAGATACGCAGTATTTT. Supplemented by reference TRBV7-2 and TRBJ2-3, the full variable domain reads GAGVSQSPSNKVTEKGKDVELRCDPISGHTALYWYRQSLGQGLEFLIYFQGNSAPDKSGLPSDRFSAERTGGSVSTLTIQRTQQEDSAVYLCASSLGLAGGADTQYFGPGTRLTVL.

J is TRBJ1-1 and V is TRBV9; no firm D call. CDR1 is SGDLS, CDR2 YYNGEE, per germline. The CDR3 spans 13 residues. V gave up 3 bases and J gave up 0 bases, with 6 bases separating them. The CDR3 DNA reads as TGTGCCAGCAGCGCGACAATGAACACTGAAGCTTTCTTT. This encodes CASSATMNTEAFF.

The rearrangement links TRBV28 to TRBJ1-5; 8 bases are a match to TRBD1. The germline V gene has CDR1 MDHEN and CDR2 SYDVKM. With V trimmed by 5 bases and J by 3 bases, 3 bases remained unmatched. The CDR3 consists of 14 residues. The CDR3 reads CASSPRGPNQPQHF. For the CDR3, the DNA is TGTGCCAGCAGTCCCAGGGGGCCCAATCAGCCCCAGCATTTT.

The rearrangement joins TRBV6-1 to TRBJ2-1; 10 nucleotides line up with TRBD1. CDR1 is MNHNS, CDR2 SASEGT, per germline. After removal of 4 bases from V and 7 bases from J, the junction contained 7 bases not matched to a gene. This CDR3 contains 15 residues. The CDR3 here is CASSGGQGLRNEQFF. CDR3 coding DNA: TGTGCCAGCAGTGGGGGACAGGGGCTTAGGAATGAGCAGTTCTTC.

This chain links TRBV11-2 with TRBJ2-7; D call uncertain. Trimming left V 1 base short and J 0 bases short, with 16 bases between. Germline V gene data show CDR1 as SGHAT and CDR2 as FQNNGV. This CDR3 has 17 amino acids. Written as DNA, the CDR3 is TGTGCCAGCAGCTTAGTTAGCCGGCGCGCAGACTCCTACGAGCAGTACTTC. It specifies CASSLVSRRADSYEQYF.

CDR3 protein: CASTDRDRGLGYGYTF. CDR3 DNA: TGTGCCAGCACCGATCGGGACAGGGGCTTGGGCTATGGCTACACCTTC. The V gene is TRBV6-6, the J gene TRBJ1-2, with 10 bases matching TRBD1. V gave up 7 bases and J gave up 4 bases; unmatched junction bases: 12. Germline CDR1 and CDR2: MNHNY and SVGAGI (reference sequence). The CDR3 sequence is 16 residues long.

The V gene is TRBV18, the J gene TRBJ2-1; TRBD2 agrees at 12 bases. Unmatched junction bases numbered 9, after V lost 4 bases and J lost 5 bases. This CDR3 is 17 amino acids long. The germline V gene has CDR1 KGHSH and CDR2 LQKENI. CDR3 region: CASSLAPLAGGNNEQFF. The DNA of the CDR3 is TGTGCCAGCTCACTCGCCCCACTAGCGGGGGGCAACAATGAGCAGTTCTTC.

The sample holds a few counts of this clone. J is TRBJ1-5 and V is TRBV2, with D possibly being TRBD1 (5 bases). Germline V gene sequence: CDR1 SNHLY, CDR2 FYNNEI. The CDR3 contains 15 residues. Trimming left V 3 bases short and J 0 bases short, with 9 bases between. CDR3 nucleotide sequence: TGTGCCAGCAGTGATGGGGGGTTTAGCAATCAGCCCCAGCATTTT. Its protein product is CASSDGGFSNQPQHF.

The V call is TRBV7-8, the J call TRBJ2-3; 10 bases agree with TRBD1. Trimming cost V 0 bases and J 8 bases; bases outside gene matches: 5. There are 15 residues in the CDR3. Per germline, CDR1 SGHVS and CDR2 FQNEAQ. The DNA for the CDR3 is TGTGCCAGCAGCTTAGCGACAGGGGGCCAAGGTACGCAGTATTTT. Its protein is CASSLATGGQGTQYF.

This clone has only a few counts. The chain is built from TRBV9 and TRBJ2-3; a weak D match, TRBD1 (6 bases). The CDR3 consists of 15 residues. V was cut by 4 bases and J by 2 bases, with 14 bases left in between. Per germline, CDR1 SGDLS and CDR2 YYNGEE. The CDR3, as DNA: TGTGCCAGCAGCCCCCCGAGGGGGTTCACAGATACGCAGTATTTT. Its protein product is CASSPPRGFTDTQYF.

As for this clone: This sample includes further DNA sequences coding for the same CDR3. The chain uses TRBV19 and TRBJ1-1; no firm D call. Trimming removed 5 bases at V and 0 bases at J, with 7 bases between. Germline V lookup: CDR1 LNHDA, CDR2 SQIVND (reference sequence). The CDR3 is made up of 13 amino acids. The CDR3 coding sequence is TGTGCCAGTAGTCCATACATGAACACTGAAGCTTTCTTT. This gives the protein CASSPYMNTEAFF.

The chain links TRBV7-3 to TRBJ2-3, with 8 bases that match TRBD2. Per the germline V gene, CDR1 is SGHTA and CDR2 is FQGTGA. After removal of 3 bases from V and 3 bases from J, the junction contained 11 bases not matched to a gene. The CDR3 loop spans 17 amino acids. Here the CDR3 DNA reads TGTGCCAGCAGCTTCCGACCGGGACTAGGGGGGACAGATACGCAGTATTTT. This codes for CASSFRPGLGGTDTQYF.

This clone was counted ten times or more. For the CDR3, the DNA is TGTGCCAGCAGTTTCCGACAGGGTTATAATTCACCCCTCCACTTT. Its protein product is CASSFRQGYNSPLHF. The chain couples TRBV28 to TRBJ1-6, with 7 bases that match TRBD1. Germline CDR1 reads MDHEN; CDR2 reads SYDVKM. The ends lost 3 bases at V and 4 bases at J; junction bases unmatched: 3. The CDR3 totals 15 residues.

The chain carries TRBV19 and TRBJ2-3, with a possible D match to TRBD1 (7 bases). V lost 7 bases to trimming and J lost 4 bases, with 12 bases between them. Germline loops: CDR1 LNHDA, CDR2 SQIVND (reference sequence). CDR3 size: 13 residues. The CDR3 DNA follows: TGTGCCAGTACCCAGGGGGGAGCAGATACGCAGTATTTT. Amino acids: CASTQGGADTQYF.